One sample yielded the 31 T cell receptor beta chains listed below, sequenced in a study of blood T cell repertoires in COVID-19. Data came from immunoSEQ multiplex PCR; TCRdb stores just in-frame clones and leaves some out. Counted here are more than 95,000 clones, about 87% occurring once; the ten biggest clones make up roughly 14%. The sequenced sample was peripheral blood. The source of these receptors is a man aged 45 to 65 with acute or convalescent COVID-19.

The rearrangement links TRBV12-5 to TRBJ2-7, with 7 bases aligning to TRBD2. The CDR3 is made up of 16 amino acids. V trimming: 5 bases; J trimming: 0 bases; junction bases outside the gene matches: 10. Germline CDR1 and CDR2: LGHNT and FRNRAP. This CDR3 reads CASGQISGPSSYEQYF. The CDR3 DNA reads as TGTGCTAGTGGTCAAATTAGCGGGCCGAGCTCCTACGAGCAGTACTTC.

This chain links TRBV19 with TRBJ1-6; D uncertain. Germline V gene lookup returns CDR1 LNHDA and CDR2 SQIVND (reference sequence). The CDR3 runs to 13 residues. The V end lost 5 bases, the J end lost 9 bases, and 11 bases lay between the germline ends. The CDR3 loop reads CASSVTRGSPLHF. As DNA, the CDR3 is TGTGCCAGTAGTGTCACCCGAGGTTCACCCCTCCACTTT.

This CDR3 reads CASSLLFGRENTEAFF. The CDR3 region has the DNA TGTGCCAGCAGCTTATTGTTCGGCAGGGAGAACACTGAAGCTTTCTTT. The chain has TRBV7-8 and TRBJ1-1, with a weak D call TRBD1 (5 bases). The CDR3 runs to 16 residues. V shed 2 bases and J shed 1 base, with 14 bases lying between them. Germline assignment: CDR1 SGHVS and CDR2 FQNEAQ.

The genes are TRBV25-1 and TRBJ2-7; 9 nucleotides align to TRBD1. The CDR3 loop spans 16 amino acids. V was pared by 1 base and J by 4 bases, with 8 bases of the junction left unmatched. Germline V CDR1 and CDR2: MGHDK, SYGVNS. CDR3 in amino acids: CASSESAGQGLYEQYF. The CDR3 region has the DNA TGTGCCAGCAGTGAATCAGCGGGACAGGGACTTTACGAGCAGTACTTC.

The genes are TRBV5-1 and TRBJ1-1, with D perhaps matching TRBD1 (5 bases). Trimming cost V 4 bases and J 0 bases, with 10 bases left between them. Germline V CDR1 and CDR2: SGHRS, YFSETQ. This CDR3 contains 14 residues. CDR3: CASSPGTVNTEAFF. For the CDR3, the DNA is TGCGCCAGCAGCCCGGGGACTGTGAACACTGAAGCTTTCTTT.

The sample holds one count of this clone. The DNA for the CDR3 is TGTGCCAGCAGCCGAGTCCGGGGAGGCTCTGGAAACACCATATATTTT. Translating gives CASSRVRGGSGNTIYF. The V gene is TRBV3-1 (or the pseudogene TRBV3-2), the J gene TRBJ1-3, with D unclear. This CDR3 has 16 residues. V was cut by 4 bases and J by 0 bases, with 13 bases left in between. The germline gives CDR1 LGHDT, CDR2 YNNKEL (reference sequence).

This chain uses TRBV24-1 with TRBJ2-1; TRBD2 might be the D (8 bases). The ends were cut back, 4 bases at V and 8 bases at J, with 20 bases in the middle. Germline V gives CDR1 KGHDR, CDR2 SFDVKD. The CDR3 is 16 amino acids. CDR3 residues: CATSETAGGQSDEQFF. The CDR3 DNA reads TGTGCCACCAGTGAAACCGCGGGGGGACAGAGCGATGAGCAGTTCTTC.

A few counts support this clone. The V and J genes are TRBV27 and TRBJ2-3; D is unresolved. Germline V gives CDR1 MNHEY, CDR2 SMNVEV (reference sequence). Trimming took off 3 bases at V and 5 bases at J, with 12 bases between the two ends. The CDR3 is 14 amino acids. The CDR3 region has the DNA TGTGCCAGCAGTTTCGGCTCCCAGGAAGATACGCAGTATTTT. It is translated as CASSFGSQEDTQYF.

The chain uses TRBV21-1 and TRBJ2-5; TRBD1 is the table's D call and was not checked against the DNA. TRBV21-1 is a pseudogene segment. The CDR3 is 16 amino acids. DNA for the CDR3: TGTGCCAGCAGCAAACCAAGACAGGGAAAGTTAGAGACCCAGTACTTC. Translation gives CASSKPRQGKLETQYF.

The rearrangement uses TRBV19 and TRBJ1-1, with 7 bases aligning to TRBD1. The ends lost 9 bases at V and 4 bases at J; junction bases unmatched: 8. The CDR3 length is 13 residues. Germline V gene sequence: CDR1 LNHDA, CDR2 SQIVND (reference sequence). CDR3 coding DNA: TGTGCCAGCGGACAGGCCAGGGGCACTGAAGCTTTCTTT. Translated, it gives CASGQARGTEAFF.

This clone showed up just once. V usage is TRBV27 and J usage is TRBJ2-7, with 9 bases matching TRBD1. The CDR3 contains 14 residues. Germline V lookup: CDR1 MNHEY, CDR2 SMNVEV (reference sequence). V dropped 5 bases and J dropped 4; count of bases not matched to a gene: 6. The CDR3 protein is CASSPGDRVYEQYF. The DNA for the CDR3 is TGTGCCAGCAGTCCCGGGGACAGGGTATACGAGCAGTACTTC.

The chain combines TRBV5-4 with TRBJ2-1, with D possibly matching TRBD2 (6 bases). The CDR3 has 15 residues. The germline CDR1 and CDR2 sequences are SGHNT and YYREEE (reference sequence). The V end was cut by 2 bases, the J end by 4 bases, with 13 bases between. Written as DNA, the CDR3 is TGTGCCAGCAGCTTCGGTTCTAGCGCATACAATGAGCAGTTCTTC. Its protein is CASSFGSSAYNEQFF.

The J gene is TRBJ2-2, the V gene TRBV5-4; 7 bases line up with TRBD2. The CDR3 length is 15 residues. With V trimmed by 2 bases and J by 0 bases, 1 base remained unmatched. CDR1 and CDR2 (germline): SGHNT, YYREEE (reference sequence). In nucleotides, the CDR3 is TGTGCCAGCAGCTTAGGACTAGCGAACACCGGGGAGCTGTTTTTT. Its protein product is CASSLGLANTGELFF.

Here the CDR3 DNA reads TGCGCCAGCAGCCAAGATGGGGAGTCCTACGAGCAGTACTTC. It codes for CASSQDGESYEQYF. The V gene is TRBV4-1, the J gene TRBJ2-7; D perhaps matches TRBD2 (5 bases). This CDR3 has 14 residues. V was shortened by 0 bases and J by 1 base, with 7 bases between the two germline ends. Germline V gene sequence: CDR1 MGHRA, CDR2 YSYEKL.

This clone has more than one count but fewer than ten. The J gene is TRBJ2-3, the V gene TRBV19, with TRBD1 matching over 9 bases. V dropped 4 bases and J dropped 1; count of bases not matched to a gene: 3. CDR1 and CDR2 from the germline V gene are LNHDA and SQIVND (reference sequence). The CDR3 length is 15 residues. DNA for the CDR3: TGTGCCAGTAGTACTCGACAGGGGGGCACAGATACGCAGTATTTT. This translates into CASSTRQGGTDTQYF.

The chain employs TRBV6-1 and TRBJ2-1, with 11 bases identical to TRBD2. Germline CDR1 and CDR2: MNHNS and SASEGT. This CDR3 contains 15 residues. V trimming: 4 bases; J trimming: 3 bases; junction bases outside the gene matches: 2. The CDR3 nucleotides read TGTGCCAGCAGTGTAGCGGGAGGGGACTACAATGAGCAGTTCTTC. Translated: CASSVAGGDYNEQFF.

The chain recombines TRBV3-1 (or the pseudogene TRBV3-2) with TRBJ2-3; 7 bases line up with TRBD2. With 0 bases clipped from V and 9 bases from J, the junction kept 9 bases outside the gene matches. Looked up from germline, CDR1 is LGHDT and CDR2 is YNNKEL (reference sequence). There are 15 residues in the CDR3. The CDR3 sequence is CASSQEGGRADTQYF. CDR3 DNA sequence: TGTGCCAGCAGCCAAGAAGGTGGGAGGGCCGACACGCAGTATTTT.

J is TRBJ2-1 and V is TRBV2; the D gene is possibly TRBD1 (5 bases). From germline, CDR1 is SNHLY and CDR2 FYNNEI. The V end was cut by 6 bases, the J end by 8 bases, with 8 bases between. The CDR3 is 11 amino acids. This chain's CDR3 is CASSKTDEQFF. The DNA for the CDR3 is TGTGCCAGCAGCAAGACAGATGAGCAGTTCTTC. Based on the CDR3 plus reference TRBV2 and TRBJ2-1, the full variable domain is EPEVTQTPSHQVTQMGQEVILRCVPISNHLYFYWYRQILGQKVEFLVSFYNNEISEKSEIFDDQFSVERPDGSNFTLKIRSTKLEDSAMYFCASSKTDEQFFGPGTRLTVL.

DNA for the CDR3: TGTGCCAGCAGCTTAGGTGGGGCTGGCGGGGAGCTGTTTTTT. Amino acids: CASSLGGAGGELFF. The chain joins TRBV5-4 to TRBJ2-2; possibly TRBD1 for D (5 bases). V lost 2 bases and J lost 7, with 12 bases in between. The CDR3 is 14 amino acids. The V gene's germline CDR1 is SGHNT and CDR2 YYREEE (reference sequence). Filled out from reference TRBV5-4 and TRBJ2-2, the complete variable domain reads ETGVTQSPTHLIKTRGQQVTLRCSSQSGHNTVSWYQQALGQGPQFIFQYYREEENGRGNFPPRFSGLQFPNYSSELNVNALELDDSALYLCASSLGGAGGELFFGEGSRLTVL.

The chain couples TRBV2 to TRBJ1-1, with TRBD1 identical over 10 bases. The V and J ends lost 4 bases and 11 bases, in that order; junction bases with no gene match: 10. CDR3 length: 14 residues. Germline assignment: CDR1 SNHLY and CDR2 FYNNEI. Here the CDR3 DNA reads TGTGCCAGCAGTGTTACCGGGACAGGGGTTCGGGCTTTCTTT. This codes for CASSVTGTGVRAFF.

The rearrangement joins TRBV5-4 to TRBJ2-5; 7 positions match TRBD2. The CDR3 extends over 13 amino acids. The ends lost 3 bases at V and 5 bases at J; junction bases unmatched: 4. Germline CDR1 reads SGHNT; CDR2 reads YYREEE (reference sequence). The CDR3 reads CASSWEGQETQYF. The CDR3 DNA reads TGTGCCAGCAGCTGGGAGGGCCAGGAGACCCAGTACTTC.

The chain uses TRBV19 and TRBJ2-5, with D possibly TRBD1 on 5 matching bases. This CDR3 comprises 14 residues. Germline V gives CDR1 LNHDA, CDR2 SQIVND (reference sequence). V was shortened by 2 bases and J by 4 bases, with 11 bases between the two germline ends. This CDR3 is CASSILGVAETQYF. The CDR3 DNA reads TGTGCCAGTAGTATACTAGGGGTAGCAGAGACCCAGTACTTC.

In regard to this clone: Because the CDR3's place on the DNA is in doubt, the DNA is left out and the CDR3 is given as listed by TCRdb. This CDR3 reads CASSTSGGYEQYF. This chain links TRBV28 with TRBJ2-7; the D segment call TRBD2 is taken from the table without a DNA check. The CDR3 comprises 13 residues, both ends counted. CDR1 and CDR2 (germline): MDHEN, SYDVKM.

The J gene is TRBJ2-5, the V gene TRBV7-9, with TRBD1 matching over 7 bases. This CDR3 contains 17 residues. The germline CDR1 and CDR2 sequences are SEHNR and FQNEAQ (reference sequence). V trimming: 1 base; J trimming: 4 bases; junction bases outside the gene matches: 12. CDR3 coding DNA: TGTGCCAGCAGCTTAGGAACAGGGGCGCAACCTCGAGAGACCCAGTACTTC. Its translation is CASSLGTGAQPRETQYF.

The V call is TRBV2, the J call TRBJ2-2; no clear D. Trimming left V 1 base short and J 4 bases short, with 13 bases between. The CDR3 has 16 residues. Germline values: CDR1 SNHLY, CDR2 FYNNEI. Written as DNA, the CDR3 is TGTGCCAGCAGTGAAGTCGGGTCCTTGGGCACCGGGGAGCTGTTTTTT. This translates into CASSEVGSLGTGELFF.

CDR3 protein: CASSPLTSGRPEQYF. CDR3 in DNA: TGTGCCAGCAGTCCCCTGACTAGCGGGAGACCCGAGCAGTACTTC. This rearrangement joins TRBV27 to TRBJ2-7; 12 nucleotides agree with TRBD2. Germline V lookup: CDR1 MNHEY, CDR2 SMNVEV (reference sequence). The CDR3 covers 15 residues. After removal of 5 bases from V and 6 bases from J, the junction contained 8 bases not matched to a gene.

The chain joins TRBV5-1 to TRBJ2-1; D is possibly TRBD2 (6 bases). The CDR3 covers 14 residues. Germline CDR1 reads SGHRS; CDR2 reads YFSETQ. Trimming pared 2 bases from V and 6 bases from J, leaving 12 bases between. Written as DNA, the CDR3 is TGCGCCAGCAGCTTTAGCGGACCAATCAATGAGCAGTTCTTC. As protein: CASSFSGPINEQFF. Full variable domain (missing parts from reference TRBV5-1 and TRBJ2-1): KAGVTQTPRYLIKTRGQQVTLSCSPISGHRSVSWYQQTPGQGLQFLFEYFSETQRNKGNFPGRFSGRQFSNSRSEMNVSTLELGDSALYLCASSFSGPINEQFFGPGTRLTVL.

The CDR3 protein is CASSWTGSVRQPQHF. The CDR3, as DNA: TGTGCCAGCAGTTGGACAGGGAGCGTGAGACAGCCCCAGCATTTT. The chain recombines TRBV28 with TRBJ1-5; 8 bases agree with TRBD1. Germline V gene sequence: CDR1 MDHEN, CDR2 SYDVKM. The V gene end was trimmed by 4 bases and the J gene end by 7 bases; junction bases not matched to a gene: 9. The CDR3 runs 15 residues.

The V call is TRBV11-2, the J call TRBJ2-2; 9 bases match TRBD1. Germline V lookup: CDR1 SGHAT, CDR2 FQNNGV. Germline trimming cut 7 bases from V and 4 bases from J; bases unmatched to any gene: 7. This CDR3 contains 15 residues. In DNA form, the CDR3 reads TGTGCCAGCACCATGGACAGGGGATTCACCGGGGAGCTGTTTTTT. This encodes CASTMDRGFTGELFF.

This chain uses TRBV2 with TRBJ2-4; D gene unclear. The V end lost 8 bases, the J end lost 1 base, and 9 bases lay between the germline ends. The germline gives CDR1 SNHLY, CDR2 FYNNEI. CDR3 length: 13 amino acids. CDR3 sequence (DNA): TGTGCCAGCGGGCTTGAGGCCAAAAACATTCAGTACTTC. Amino acids: CASGLEAKNIQYF.

The chain has TRBV5-4 and TRBJ2-7; 10 bases match TRBD1. The germline gives CDR1 SGHNT, CDR2 YYREEE (reference sequence). CDR3 length: 15 amino acids. V shed 4 bases and J 0 bases; nucleotides not matched to a gene: 4. The CDR3, as DNA: TGTGCCAGCAGCGCGGACAGGGGGAGCTCCTACGAGCAGTACTTC. Translated, it gives CASSADRGSSYEQYF. Based on the CDR3 plus reference TRBV5-4 and TRBJ2-7, the full variable domain is ETGVTQSPTHLIKTRGQQVTLRCSSQSGHNTVSWYQQALGQGPQFIFQYYREEENGRGNFPPRFSGLQFPNYSSELNVNALELDDSALYLCASSADRGSSYEQYFGPGTRLTVT.